This T cell receptor beta chain derives from a study of post-analysis software for immune sequencing data. Study background: The disease courses covered relapsing-remitting, secondary progressive and progressive-relapsing multiple sclerosis. Study results and limitations: People with multiple sclerosis had a significantly lower normalized Chao1 diversity than controls did. Relative to controls, patients had about 5 TRBV segments at higher frequency, with TRBV5-6, TRBV5-1 and TRBV20-1 among these. Same-batch preparations were strongly co-clustered by F measure.

Prepared libraries of TCR beta cDNA carried unique molecular identifiers. TCRdb reprocessed the PCR reads with MiXCR, giving one entry per CDR3 protein. The sample contains about 500,000 distinct CDR3 sequences, roughly 46% of which appear only once. This clonotype appeared a few times. Its antigen is unknown. Germline V gene sequence: CDR1 SGDLS, CDR2 YYNGEE. Losses at the gene ends were 0 bases for V and 0 bases for J; bases not matched to a gene: 8. This CDR3 contains 17 residues. This receptor was identified in a girl aged 5-17 years with multiple sclerosis. The chain links TRBV9 to TRBJ1-2; 7 bases are a match to TRBD1. The material sequenced was blood. CDR3 DNA sequence: TGTGCCAGCAGCGTAGCGAGCGGACAGGTAGCTAACTATGGCTACACCTTC. This codes for CASSVASGQVANYGYTF.